The 21 T cell receptor beta chains below all came from one sample that was sequenced in a study of CD8 T cells in Susac syndrome. Reverse transcription of roughly 0.5 to 1 ug RNA was carried out with random hexamers. From the immunoSEQ multiplex PCR reads, TCRdb called clonotypes with MiXCR, one entry per CDR3 protein. This table holds about 150,000 distinct CDR3 sequences, about 90% found once. Sequencing was performed on CD4+ T cells from PBMCs. These receptors were taken from a human donor in good health.

The V and J genes are TRBV5-1 and TRBJ2-5; 9 bases are a match to TRBD2. The CDR3 is made up of 17 amino acids. Germline V gene lookup returns CDR1 SGHRS and CDR2 YFSETQ. V lost 0 bases, J lost 2 bases, and 8 bases stayed unmatched. CDR3 protein: CASSLEASGMRQETQYF. CDR3 sequence (DNA): TGCGCCAGCAGCTTGGAGGCTAGCGGGATGAGGCAAGAGACCCAGTACTTC.

The gene calls are TRBV5-1 and TRBJ2-5; D remains unclear. Germline CDR1 reads SGHRS; CDR2 reads YFSETQ. Trimming removed 1 base at V and 2 bases at J, with 6 bases between. CDR3 length equals 13 residues. CDR3 in amino acids: CASSLISQETQYF. DNA for the CDR3: TGCGCCAGCAGCTTGATATCTCAAGAGACCCAGTACTTC.

The CDR3 here is CASSARGGYTF. The DNA for the CDR3 is TGTGCCAGCAGCGCCCGAGGTGGCTACACCTTC. This chain joins TRBV9 and TRBJ1-2; the D is unclear. Germline V gene data show CDR1 as SGDLS and CDR2 as YYNGEE. The CDR3 length is 11 residues. Trimming shortened V by 3 bases and J by 7 bases, and 7 bases separated the two germline ends.

The chain employs TRBV18 and TRBJ2-1; D not resolved. Germline CDR1 KGHSH, CDR2 LQKENI. The CDR3 contains 15 residues. Trimming shortened V by 4 bases and J by 5 bases, and 15 bases separated the two germline ends. This CDR3 is CASSLRAQANNEQFF. The CDR3 nucleotides read TGTGCCAGCTCACTACGGGCCCAAGCTAACAATGAGCAGTTCTTC.

This clonotype was detected once. The J gene is TRBJ2-2, the V gene TRBV20-1; the match to TRBD2 covers 9 bases. V was clipped by 2 bases and J by 2 bases; unmatched bases: 3. Looked up from germline, CDR1 is DFQATT and CDR2 is SNEGSKA (reference sequence). This CDR3 spans 15 amino acids. Written as DNA, the CDR3 is TGCAGTGCTAGACTAGCGGGACGAAACACCGGGGAGCTGTTTTTT. Protein: CSARLAGRNTGELFF.

In DNA, the CDR3 is TGTGCCAGCAGCTTGGGCGGACTAGCGGACAATGAGCAGTTCTTC. This gives the protein CASSLGGLADNEQFF. V is TRBV5-4 and J is TRBJ2-1; 10 nucleotides align to TRBD2. CDR3 size: 15 residues. Germline lookup yields CDR1 SGHNT and CDR2 YYREEE (reference sequence). The V and J ends lost 0 bases and 5 bases, in that order; junction bases with no gene match: 2.

The chain employs TRBV6-2 or TRBV6-3 and TRBJ2-7; D remains ambiguous. Germline CDR1 reads MNHEY; CDR2 reads SVGEGT. The CDR3 sequence is 14 residues long. V shed 6 bases and J shed 0 bases, with 12 bases lying between them. CDR3 coding DNA: TGTGCCAGCAGCCCTCTCGGCAACTCCTACGAGCAGTACTTC. Amino acids: CASSPLGNSYEQYF.

The J gene is TRBJ1-2, the V gene TRBV6-2 or TRBV6-3; no clear D gene. Trimming cost V 6 bases and J 4 bases, with 12 bases left between them. CDR3 length equals 13 residues. Germline V gene sequence: CDR1 MNHEY, CDR2 SVGEGT. CDR3 nucleotides: TGTGCCAGCAGCCCCACGCTGTCCTATGGCTACACCTTC. Its protein product is CASSPTLSYGYTF.

J is TRBJ1-5 and V is TRBV30; 8 nucleotides agree with TRBD1. The V and J ends lost 3 bases and 1 base, in that order; junction bases with no gene match: 5. The germline V gene encodes CDR1 GTSNPN and CDR2 SVGIG (reference sequence). The CDR3 consists of 15 residues. This CDR3 reads CAWSDRGWSNQPQHF. The DNA of the CDR3 is TGTGCCTGGAGCGACAGGGGATGGAGCAATCAGCCCCAGCATTTT.

This chain links TRBV29-1 with TRBJ2-7; weak D call: TRBD2 (5 bases). Looked up from germline, CDR1 is SQVTM and CDR2 is ANQGSEA. The CDR3 covers 11 residues. Trimming cost V 8 bases and J 6 bases, with 14 bases left between them. The CDR3 sequence is CSLTVGSEQYF. In nucleotides, the CDR3 is TGCAGCCTTACCGTAGGGAGCGAGCAGTACTTC.

This clonotype was detected only once. The J gene is TRBJ1-3, the V gene TRBV30; D gene ambiguous. Trimming cost V 0 bases and J 7 bases, with 7 bases left between them. The CDR3 is made up of 12 amino acids. Germline values: CDR1 GTSNPN, CDR2 SVGIG (reference sequence). CDR3 sequence (DNA): TGTGCCTGGAGTGTTGGGCAGAACACCATATATTTT. This sequence encodes CAWSVGQNTIYF.

J is TRBJ2-5 and V is TRBV11-2; 12 bases align to TRBD2. CDR1 and CDR2 from the germline V gene are SGHAT and FQNNGV. V was pared by 8 bases and J by 1 base, with 11 bases of the junction left unmatched. The length of the CDR3 is 17 residues. CDR3 coding DNA: TGTGCCAGCCGACTAGCGGGAGTGGGTCAACCCCAAGAGACCCAGTACTTC. Translation: CASRLAGVGQPQETQYF.

The chain employs TRBV5-4 and TRBJ2-7; D ambiguous. CDR3 length: 12 residues. Germline lookup yields CDR1 SGHNT and CDR2 YYREEE (reference sequence). Trimming stripped 4 bases from V and 9 bases from J, with 14 bases between. As DNA, the CDR3 is TGTGCCAGCAGCCTGGACGGCTTGGGGCAGTACTTC. It codes for CASSLDGLGQYF. Complete variable domain (other parts from reference TRBV5-4 and TRBJ2-7): ETGVTQSPTHLIKTRGQQVTLRCSSQSGHNTVSWYQQALGQGPQFIFQYYREEENGRGNFPPRFSGLQFPNYSSELNVNALELDDSALYLCASSLDGLGQYFGPGTRLTVT.

The rearrangement joins TRBV5-1 to TRBJ2-6; TRBD2 is a possible D gene (5 bases). This CDR3 is 17 amino acids long. V was clipped by 0 bases and J by 2 bases, with 12 bases between them. Germline CDR1 reads SGHRS; CDR2 reads YFSETQ. CDR3 residues: CASSLASAAAGANVLTF. CDR3 sequence (DNA): TGCGCCAGCAGCTTGGCCTCGGCAGCGGCTGGGGCCAACGTCCTGACTTTC.

This chain uses TRBV20-1 with TRBJ1-1, with D perhaps matching TRBD1 (6 bases). This CDR3 spans 13 amino acids. CDR1 and CDR2 (germline): DFQATT, SNEGSKA (reference sequence). With 5 bases removed from V and 5 bases from J, the gap between germline ends came to 15 bases. The CDR3 bases are TGCAGTGCTTCAACAGGGCTGGGGACTGAAGCTTTCTTT. Protein: CSASTGLGTEAFF.

V and J are TRBV10-3 and TRBJ2-2; TRBD1 or TRBD2 may be the D gene (5 bases each). Germline lookup yields CDR1 ENHRY and CDR2 SYGVKD. Trimming removed 1 base from V and 2 bases from J, with 11 bases in between. This CDR3 spans 16 amino acids. This chain's CDR3 is CAISEWGGPNTGELFF. The CDR3 nucleotides are TGTGCCATCAGTGAGTGGGGCGGGCCAAACACCGGGGAGCTGTTTTTT.

The chain carries TRBV20-1 and TRBJ2-4, with TRBD2 matching 13 bases. V was clipped by 5 bases and J by 1 base; unmatched bases: 2. The germline CDR1 and CDR2 sequences are DFQATT and SNEGSKA (reference sequence). The CDR3 spans 15 residues. The CDR3 reads CSAATSGGAKNIQYF. CDR3 DNA: TGCAGTGCTGCGACTAGCGGGGGGGCCAAAAACATTCAGTACTTC.

The chain employs TRBV5-1 and TRBJ1-4; D is perhaps TRBD1 (6 bases). The CDR3 runs 14 residues. Trimming pared 4 bases from V and 6 bases from J, leaving 13 bases between. CDR1 and CDR2 (germline): SGHRS, YFSETQ. The CDR3 nucleotides are TGCGCCAGCAGCCCCGGACAGACGGATGAAAAACTGTTTTTT. It is translated as CASSPGQTDEKLFF.

The gene calls are TRBV7-3 and TRBJ2-5; D is possibly TRBD1 (6 bases). The germline gives CDR1 SGHTA, CDR2 FQGTGA. With 5 bases removed from V and 5 bases from J, the gap between germline ends came to 15 bases. The CDR3 runs to 14 residues. For the CDR3, the DNA is TGTGCCAGCAGCCCCCAGGGGTCGGGGGAGACCCAGTACTTC. The encoded protein is CASSPQGSGETQYF.

The chain joins TRBV20-1 to TRBJ1-5, with D perhaps matching TRBD1 (5 bases). Germline V CDR1 and CDR2: DFQATT, SNEGSKA (reference sequence). Trimming pared 1 base from V and 4 bases from J, leaving 20 bases between. CDR3 length equals 17 residues. In DNA form, the CDR3 reads TGCAGTGCTAGAGCCACCGGGGCCCGAGGCTTTAATCAGCCCCAGCATTTT. This encodes CSARATGARGFNQPQHF.

The chain couples TRBV20-1 to TRBJ2-3; 10 positions match TRBD2. With 5 bases clipped from V and 0 bases from J, the junction kept 2 bases outside the gene matches. This CDR3 region has 14 residues. Germline values: CDR1 DFQATT, CDR2 SNEGSKA (reference sequence). The DNA of the CDR3 is TGCAGTGCTGGACTAGCGGATAGCACAGATACGCAGTATTTT. It specifies CSAGLADSTDTQYF.